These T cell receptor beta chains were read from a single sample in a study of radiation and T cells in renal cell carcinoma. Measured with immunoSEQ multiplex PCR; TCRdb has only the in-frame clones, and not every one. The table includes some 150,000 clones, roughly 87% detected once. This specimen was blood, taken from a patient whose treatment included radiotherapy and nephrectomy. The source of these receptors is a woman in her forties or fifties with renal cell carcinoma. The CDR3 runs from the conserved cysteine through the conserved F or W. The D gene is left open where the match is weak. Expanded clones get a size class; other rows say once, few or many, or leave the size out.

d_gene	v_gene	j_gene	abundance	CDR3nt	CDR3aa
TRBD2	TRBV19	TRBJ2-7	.	TGTGCCAGTAGTATTTCAGCTAGCGGGGTTGGCTACGAGCAGTACTTC	CASSISASGVGYEQYF
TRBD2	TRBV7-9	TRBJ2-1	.	TGTGCCAGCGGGGAGGGTGGTAATGAGCAGTTCTTC	CASGEGGNEQFF
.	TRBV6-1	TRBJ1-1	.	TGTGCCAGCAGTGTGTTTGACACCTCGAACACTGAAGCTTTCTTT	CASSVFDTSNTEAFF
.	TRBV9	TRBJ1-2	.	TGTGCCAGCAGCGTAGAAGACAAAGGCTACTATGGCTACACCTTC	CASSVEDKGYYGYTF
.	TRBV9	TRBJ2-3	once	TGTGCCAGCAGCCCGAGGGTAGGGGCCCCCATTATCCGCACAGATACGCAGTATTTT	CASSPRVGAPIIRTDTQYF
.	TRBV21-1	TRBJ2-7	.	TGTGCCAGCAGCTATTTACCGGGACCGGGAGGCGAGCAGTACTTC	CASSYLPGPGGEQYF
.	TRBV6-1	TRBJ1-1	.	TGTGCCAGCAGGGCCCCGGGGCAGGGCACTGAAGCTTTCTTT	CASRAPGQGTEAFF
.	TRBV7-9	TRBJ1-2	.	TGTGCCAGCAGCTTACCGGGGTTCAACTATGGCTACACCTTC	CASSLPGFNYGYTF
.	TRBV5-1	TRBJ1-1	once	TGCGCCAGCAGCTTGGCCGGGGTCATGAACACTGAAGCTTTCTTT	CASSLAGVMNTEAFF
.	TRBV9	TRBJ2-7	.	TGTGCCAGCAGCGTAGACTCGCATCGGGAGCAGTACTTC	CASSVDSHREQYF
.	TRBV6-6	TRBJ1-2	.	TGTGCCAGCAGTAGGGGAATAGAGACTCGTAACTATGGCTACACCTTC	CASSRGIETRNYGYTF
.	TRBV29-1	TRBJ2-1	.	TGCAGCGTTGAAGATATGGCAGTCTACAATGAGCAGTTCTTC	CSVEDMAVYNEQFF
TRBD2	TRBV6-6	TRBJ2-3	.	TGTGCCAGCACCGAACCCCGGGGGGGCGGGGATACGCAGTATTTT	CASTEPRGGGDTQYF
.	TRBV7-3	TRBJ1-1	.	TGTGCCAGCAGCACCCCCCGGGTAAACACTGAAGCTTTCTTT	CASSTPRVNTEAFF
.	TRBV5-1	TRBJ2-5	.	TGCGCCAGCAGCTTGGATCGGGGTGGGGAGACCCAGTACTTC	CASSLDRGGETQYF
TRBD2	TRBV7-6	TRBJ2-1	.	TGTGCCAGCAGCCCTCGACCTAGCGGGGGGCCCGTCGTGAATGAGCAGTTCTTC	CASSPRPSGGPVVNEQFF
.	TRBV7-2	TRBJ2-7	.	TGTGCCAGCACGCCGGGATACGAGCAGTACTTC	CASTPGYEQYF
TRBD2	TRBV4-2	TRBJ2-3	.	TGTGCCAGCAGCCAATCTAGCGGGGGGCAGTATTTT	CASSQSSGGQYF
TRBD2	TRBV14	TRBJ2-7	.	TGTGCCAGCAGCCAAGAAAAGCGGGGGGACGAGCAGTACTTC	CASSQEKRGDEQYF
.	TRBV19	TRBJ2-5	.	TGTGCCAGTAGTTTGCGAGGGGCGGGGCAAGAGACCCAGTACTTC	CASSLRGAGQETQYF
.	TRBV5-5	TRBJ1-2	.	TGTGCCAGCAGCTTGGCCGTAACGGGGGTGAACTATGGCTACACCTTC	CASSLAVTGVNYGYTF
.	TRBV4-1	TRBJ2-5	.	TGCGCCAGCAGCCGCGCGACGGTGGCGGGTTTGACCCAGTACTTC	CASSRATVAGLTQYF
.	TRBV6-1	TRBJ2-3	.	TGTGCCAGCAGTGAACGAGCAACTAGCACAGATACGCAGTATTTT	CASSERATSTDTQYF
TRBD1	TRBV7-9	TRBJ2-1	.	TGTGCCAGCAGCTGGCCCGGGACAGGGAACAATGAGCAGTTCTTC	CASSWPGTGNNEQFF
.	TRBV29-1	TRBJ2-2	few	TGCAGCGTGGGCGGGTTGACGAACACCGGGGAGCTGTTTTTT	CSVGGLTNTGELFF
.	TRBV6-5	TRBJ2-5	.	TGTGCCAGCAGTTACGAACTACAACGGGAGACCCAGTACTTC	CASSYELQRETQYF
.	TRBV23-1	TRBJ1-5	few	TGCGCCAGCAGTCAATCTCCCTCAGGGAGAGGCAATCAGCCCCAGCATTTT	CASSQSPSGRGNQPQHF
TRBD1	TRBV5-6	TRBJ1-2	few	TGTGCCAGCAGCTGGGTAGACAGGGACAGTGGCTACACCTTC	CASSWVDRDSGYTF
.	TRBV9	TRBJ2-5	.	TGTGCCAGCAGCGGATTTCTACAAGAGACCCAGTACTTC	CASSGFLQETQYF
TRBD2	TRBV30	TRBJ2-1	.	TGTGCCTGGACTTCCGGGACTAGCGGCTACAATGAGCAGTTCTTC	CAWTSGTSGYNEQFF
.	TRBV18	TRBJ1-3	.	TGTGCCAGCTCACCACAAGGATTCTCTGGAAACACCATATATTTT	CASSPQGFSGNTIYF
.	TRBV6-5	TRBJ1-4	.	TGTGCCAGCAGTCTAAGAGGACAGTCGTGGGAAAAACTGTTTTTT	CASSLRGQSWEKLFF
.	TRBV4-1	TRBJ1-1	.	TGCGCCAGCAGCCAAGTGAGGGGTAACAGTGAAGCTTTCTTT	CASSQVRGNSEAFF
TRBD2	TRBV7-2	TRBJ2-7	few	TGTGCCAGCAGCCCAGCGGGGGGAGCCAAGCAGTACTTC	CASSPAGGAKQYF
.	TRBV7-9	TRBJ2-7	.	TGTGCCAGCAGTTCAGACAGGAACTACGAGCAGTACTTC	CASSSDRNYEQYF
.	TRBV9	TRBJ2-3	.	TGTGCCAGCAGCGTTCTCGGGTTCCCAGATACGCAGTATTTT	CASSVLGFPDTQYF
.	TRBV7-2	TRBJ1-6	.	TGTGCCAGCAGCCCTGACAGGAATTCACCCCTCCACTTT	CASSPDRNSPLHF
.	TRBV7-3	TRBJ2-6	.	TGTGCCAGCAGCTTAGGGACATCTGGGGCCAACGTCCTGACTTTC	CASSLGTSGANVLTF
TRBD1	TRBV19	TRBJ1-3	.	TGTGCCAGTAGTCCGACAGGGGCCGGAAACACCATATATTTT	CASSPTGAGNTIYF
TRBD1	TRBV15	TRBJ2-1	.	TGTGCCACCAGCAGAGGACAGGGGACTTACCCGAGCAATGAGCAGTTCTTC	CATSRGQGTYPSNEQFF
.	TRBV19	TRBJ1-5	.	TGTGCCAGTAGGGGAGGACTGGATAGCAATCAGCCCCAGCATTTT	CASRGGLDSNQPQHF
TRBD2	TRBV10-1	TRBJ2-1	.	TGCGCCAGCAGTGAGGCGGCGGGGGGGTACAATGAGCAGTTCTTC	CASSEAAGGYNEQFF
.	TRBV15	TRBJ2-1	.	TGTGCCACCAGCGGGACGACAGCCCGATACAATGAGCAGTTCTTC	CATSGTTARYNEQFF
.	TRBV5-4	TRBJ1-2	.	TGTGCCAGCAGCTTGGAAGGGATCTATGGCTACACCTTC	CASSLEGIYGYTF
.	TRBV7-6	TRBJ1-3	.	TGTGCCAGCAGCTTAGGTACGATCCAGAGCTCTGGAAACACCATATATTTT	CASSLGTIQSSGNTIYF
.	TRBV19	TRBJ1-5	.	TGTGCCAGTAGTATAATCTCAGGGGGCAATCAGCCCCAGCATTTT	CASSIISGGNQPQHF
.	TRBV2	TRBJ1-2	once	TGTGCCAGCCCAAAAATGGCGCGGGATGGCTACACCTTC	CASPKMARDGYTF
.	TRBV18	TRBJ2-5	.	TGTGCCAGCTCAGACCCCCAGGAGACCCAGTACTTC	CASSDPQETQYF
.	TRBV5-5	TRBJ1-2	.	TGTGCCAGCAGCTTGGCCCACTCAGCTAACTATGGCTACACCTTC	CASSLAHSANYGYTF